The clone carrying this T cell receptor (beta chain) is labeled as large. Its antigen is unknown. The germline V gene has CDR1 PRHDT and CDR2 FYEKMQ (reference sequence). The junction had 11 bases not matched to a gene; V was cut back by 4 bases and J by 0 bases. The CDR3 is 18 residues long. The sample originates from a study of PD-1 blockade in mismatch repair-deficient tumors. General study results and limits: Tumor-resident clones, often absent from pretreatment blood, expanded after pembrolizumab and then contracted.

Profiling relied on immunoSEQ multiplex PCR, and the TCRdb table lists in-frame clones only, not all of them. There are approximately 40,000 clones in the sample; about four fifths occur only once, and under 25% lies in the top ten. The sample consisted of peripheral blood, taken 4 weeks after starting pembrolizumab. The V gene is TRBV13, the J gene TRBJ2-4; 8 bases align to TRBD2. This clonotype originated in an adult with mismatch repair-deficient cancer. The CDR3 sequence: CASSSSQSGSEAKNIQYF. DNA of the CDR3: TGTGCCAGCAGCTCGTCTCAGAGCGGGAGCGAAGCCAAAAACATTCAGTACTTC.